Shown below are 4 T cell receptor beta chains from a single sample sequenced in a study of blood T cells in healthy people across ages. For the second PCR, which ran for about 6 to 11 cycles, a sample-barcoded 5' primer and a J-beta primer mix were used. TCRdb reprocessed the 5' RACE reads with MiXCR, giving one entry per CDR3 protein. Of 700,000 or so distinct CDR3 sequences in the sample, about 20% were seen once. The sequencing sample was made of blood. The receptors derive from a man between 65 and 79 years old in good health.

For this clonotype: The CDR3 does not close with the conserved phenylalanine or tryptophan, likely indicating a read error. Here the CDR3 DNA reads TGTGCCAGCAGGCCTAGCACAGATACGCAGTATTCT. Protein product: CASRPSTDTQYS. The rearrangement joins TRBV12-3 or TRBV12-4 to TRBJ2-3; D remains unclear. Trimming cost V 6 bases and J 0 bases, with 4 bases left between them. The CDR3 has 12 amino acids.

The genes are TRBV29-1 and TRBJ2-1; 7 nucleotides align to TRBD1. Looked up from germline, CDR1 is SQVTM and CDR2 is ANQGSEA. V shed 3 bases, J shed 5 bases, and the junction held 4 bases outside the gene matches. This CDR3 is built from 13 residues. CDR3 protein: CSVDIDRDNEQFF. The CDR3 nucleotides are TGCAGCGTTGACATAGACAGGGACAATGAGCAGTTCTTC.

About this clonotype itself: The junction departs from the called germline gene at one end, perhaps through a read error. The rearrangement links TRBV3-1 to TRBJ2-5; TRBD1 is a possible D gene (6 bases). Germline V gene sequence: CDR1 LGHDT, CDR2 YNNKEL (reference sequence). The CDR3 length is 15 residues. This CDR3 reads CASSQDWTVQDTQYF. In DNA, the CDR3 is TGTGCCAGCAGCCAAGATTGGACAGTCCAAGACACCCAGTACTTC.

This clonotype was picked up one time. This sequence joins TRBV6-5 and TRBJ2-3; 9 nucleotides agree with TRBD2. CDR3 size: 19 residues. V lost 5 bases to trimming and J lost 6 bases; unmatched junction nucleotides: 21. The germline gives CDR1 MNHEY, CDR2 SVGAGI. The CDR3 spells CASSHRGPGGRGGLDTQYF. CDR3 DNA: TGTGCCAGCAGTCACCGAGGCCCGGGCGGGAGGGGGGGTTTGGATACGCAGTATTTT.